This is a list of T cell receptor beta chains from one sample in a study of human T cells and chemical hapten exposure. TCRdb re-derived calls from the RACE reads in MiXCR, one entry per CDR3 protein. In the table there are 150,000 to 200,000 distinct CDR3 sequences, almost 30% of which are singletons. Sequencing was performed on whole blood, taken in connection with sensitization to the hapten diphenylcyclopropenone (DPC). All receptors derive from a woman aged 30 to 39 with alopecia areata. Some clones in this sample may be carry-over from other donors' samples. CDR3s include the opening cysteine and the closing phenylalanine or tryptophan. Each record gives: CDR3 length, V gene, D gene, clone size, J gene, CDR3 DNA, CDR3 protein. The D gene is left open where the match is weak. Only some rows state a clone size, as once, few, many or a class for expanded clones.

13,TRBV2,.,few,TRBJ1-2,TGTGCCAGCAGTGTTATAGAGAGCTATGGCTACACCTTC,CASSVIESYGYTF
16,TRBV20-1,.,few,TRBJ2-3,TGCAGTGCTAGCGGGGGAACGAGCCCCTCCACAGATACGCAGTATTTT,CSASGGTSPSTDTQYF
15,TRBV5-4,TRBD1,.,TRBJ2-7,TGTGCCAGCAGCTTGGGGGACAGGGAATCCTACGAGCAGTACTTC,CASSLGDRESYEQYF
12,TRBV28,.,few,TRBJ1-1,TGTGCCAGCAGTAACGACAGGTACGCATATTTCTTT,CASSNDRYAYFF
14,TRBV9,TRBD2,.,TRBJ2-7,TGTGCCAGCAGCGTAGATGCGGGAGAGTACGAGCAGTACTTC,CASSVDAGEYEQYF
13,TRBV29-1,TRBD1,.,TRBJ2-5,TGCAGCGTCGGGACAGGGGAATCAGAGACCCAGTACTTC,CSVGTGESETQYF
14,TRBV2,TRBD2,few,TRBJ2-7,TGTGCCAGCAGTGGGCAGCGGGGGTCCTACGAGCAGTACTTC,CASSGQRGSYEQYF
17,TRBV7-3,.,few,TRBJ2-2,TGTGCCAGCAGCGCGACGTCCGGGGGGCGCGGCACCGGGGAGCTGTTTTTT,CASSATSGGRGTGELFF
14,TRBV10-3,.,.,TRBJ2-7,TGTGCCATCAGTGGCCTGGCAAGAGGGTACGAGCAGTACTTC,CAISGLARGYEQYF
10,TRBV28,.,few,TRBJ2-7,TGTGCCAGCAGGGATAGCGAGCAGTACTTC,CASRDSEQYF
19,TRBV5-4,TRBD1,.,TRBJ1-1,TGTGCCAGCAGCGGACAACCGGGACAGGGGGCCCTGAAGAACACTGAAGCTTTCTTT,CASSGQPGQGALKNTEAFF
13,TRBV27,.,.,TRBJ1-5,TGTGCCAGCTCGACTTACGGGAATCAGCCCCAGCATTTT,CASSTYGNQPQHF
13,TRBV29-1,TRBD1,.,TRBJ1-1,TGCAGCCCTCCGGGACAGGGTGCCACTGAAGCTTTCTTT,CSPPGQGATEAFF
11,TRBV29-1,.,.,TRBJ2-5,TGCAGCGTTGGCGAAGGGGAGACCCAGTACTTC,CSVGEGETQYF
14,TRBV28,.,.,TRBJ2-5,TGTGCCAGCAGCGGACAGAATACCCAAGAGACCCAGTACTTC,CASSGQNTQETQYF
17,TRBV20-1,.,many,TRBJ1-1,TGCAGTGCTAGAGAAAGGGGCCTAACGGGGGTGAACACTGAAGCTTTCTTT,CSARERGLTGVNTEAFF
14,TRBV7-2,.,.,TRBJ2-5,TGTGCCAGCAGTGGTTGGGGGGGGCTGGAGACCCAGTACTTC,CASSGWGGLETQYF
12,TRBV28,TRBD1,.,TRBJ2-7,TGTGCCAGCAGTCTGACAGGGGGCGAGCAGTACTTC,CASSLTGGEQYF
12,TRBV29-1,.,few,TRBJ1-5,TGCAGCGTTGGGGGAGGGACTCAGCCCCAGCATTTT,CSVGGGTQPQHF
11,TRBV6-1,.,.,TRBJ1-1,TGTGCCAGCAGTGAAGCAGTTTGGGCTTTCTTT,CASSEAVWAFF
16,TRBV11-3,.,.,TRBJ2-5,TGTGCCAGCAGCTCAAGACAGACAGCGTCCCAAGAGACCCAGTACTTC,CASSSRQTASQETQYF
15,TRBV9,.,few,TRBJ1-1,TGTGCCAGCAGCCCTCATAGGGTTGTAGACACTGAAGCTTTCTTT,CASSPHRVVDTEAFF
11,TRBV7-2,.,few,TRBJ2-7,TGTGCCAGCAGCTTAGGGGGTAAGCAGTACTTC,CASSLGGKQYF
14,TRBV20-1,.,few,TRBJ1-1,TGCAGTGCCCTAGTGGGTAGCATGAACACTGAAGCTTTCTTT,CSALVGSMNTEAFF
13,TRBV20-1,.,.,TRBJ1-2,TGCAGTGCTACCCTCCCCGGGACGGATGGCTACACCTTC,CSATLPGTDGYTF
13,TRBV7-2,TRBD1,.,TRBJ1-2,TGTGCCAGCAGGACGGACAGGGGATATGGCTACACCTTC,CASRTDRGYGYTF
14,TRBV20-1,.,few,TRBJ1-1,TGCAGTGTTCCGAAGGGGAGTACGGGCACTGAAGCTTTCTTT,CSVPKGSTGTEAFF
12,TRBV28,.,few,TRBJ1-1,TGTGCCAGCCCCGGGGAGGGTGGGAAAGCTTTCTTT,CASPGEGGKAFF
12,TRBV29-1,TRBD1,.,TRBJ1-2,TGCAGCGTTGATAAGACAGGGTTTGGCTACACCTTC,CSVDKTGFGYTF
18,TRBV6-1,.,few,TRBJ1-4,TGTGCCAGCAGTGAAAGGGGACTAGGGCCGGCAACTAATGAAAAACTGTTTTTT,CASSERGLGPATNEKLFF
13,TRBV28,.,.,TRBJ2-7,TGTGCCATCGGGACGGCGGTTTCCTACGAGCAGTACTTC,CAIGTAVSYEQYF
12,TRBV6-2/TRBV6-3,.,few,TRBJ2-5,TGTGCCAGCAGTGGGCCCGGGAAGACCCAGTACTTC,CASSGPGKTQYF
13,TRBV6-1,.,few,TRBJ1-2,TGTGCCAGCAGCCTTGGACAGCCTTCTGGCTACACCTTC,CASSLGQPSGYTF
15,TRBV5-1,TRBD1,few,TRBJ1-1,TGCGCCAGCGTAGCTAAGGGACAGGGCGACACTGAAGCTTTCTTT,CASVAKGQGDTEAFF
15,TRBV20-1,.,.,TRBJ2-5,TGCAGTGTCGTGGGGGAAGGGACGTACCAAGAGACCCAGTACTTC,CSVVGEGTYQETQYF
13,TRBV29-1,.,few,TRBJ2-3,TGCAGCGTTGAAGCCGGTGGCACAGATACGCAGTATTTT,CSVEAGGTDTQYF
16,TRBV7-2,.,few,TRBJ1-6,TGTGCCAGCAGCAAGGGGCCGAAAATTAATAATTCACCCCTCCACTTT,CASSKGPKINNSPLHF
12,TRBV29-1,.,few,TRBJ2-7,TGCAGCGTTATAACAGGGATTTACGAGCAGTACTTC,CSVITGIYEQYF
13,TRBV7-2,.,few,TRBJ2-1,TGTGCCAGCAGCCCTCCCCCGGGTTATGAGCAGTTCTTC,CASSPPPGYEQFF
15,TRBV5-1,.,few,TRBJ1-1,TGCGCCAGCAGCTTGGATGTGGGGGGCGTGACTGAAGCTTTCTTT,CASSLDVGGVTEAFF
14,TRBV28,.,few,TRBJ2-7,TGTGCCAGCGTACCCGGGACAAACGCCTACGAGCAGTACTTC,CASVPGTNAYEQYF
11,TRBV24-1,.,.,TRBJ1-2,TGTGCCACCAGTGACGCGAATGGCTACACCTTC,CATSDANGYTF
16,TRBV28,.,.,TRBJ2-3,TGTGCCAGCAGTCGACCGGGACAAGCTAGCACAGATACGCAGTATTTT,CASSRPGQASTDTQYF
17,TRBV5-1,.,few,TRBJ2-3,TGCGCCAGCAGCGCGGGGGCCTTGGCGGGTCCTACAGATACGCAGTATTTT,CASSAGALAGPTDTQYF
12,TRBV6-5,.,.,TRBJ2-7,TGTGCCAGAGGCGACAGTGTCTACGAGCAGTACTTC,CARGDSVYEQYF
13,TRBV2,.,.,TRBJ2-1,TGTGCCAGCAGTGCATTGTTGTACAATGAGCAGTTCTTC,CASSALLYNEQFF
13,TRBV7-9,.,.,TRBJ2-3,TGTGCCAGCAGCCAATGGACAGACCTCACGCAGTATTTT,CASSQWTDLTQYF
17,TRBV6-4,TRBD1,.,TRBJ2-1,TGTGCCAGCAGTGACTCTTACTCAGGGGGCCGGTACAATGAGCAGTTCTTC,CASSDSYSGGRYNEQFF
13,TRBV9,.,few,TRBJ2-3,TGTGCCAGCAGCGTAGATCCCCCCGATACGCAGTATTTT,CASSVDPPDTQYF
15,TRBV15,.,once,TRBJ1-4,TGTGCCACCAGCAACCGCCAGGGCCTTAATGAAAAACTGTTTTTT,CATSNRQGLNEKLFF
13,TRBV9,.,.,TRBJ1-1,TGTGCCAGCAGCGTAGGTTCTAGCACTGAAGCTTTCTTT,CASSVGSSTEAFF
15,TRBV2,TRBD1,.,TRBJ1-1,TGTGCCAGCAGTGAACAGGGGGCAGGGTGGACTGAAGCTTTCTTT,CASSEQGAGWTEAFF
13,TRBV20-1,.,few,TRBJ2-1,TGCAGTCGAAGAGGGGGCTCCTACAATGAGCAGTTCTTC,CSRRGGSYNEQFF
14,TRBV10-3,.,few,TRBJ2-3,TGTGCCATCAGAATACAGGAGAGCACAGATACGCAGTATTTT,CAIRIQESTDTQYF